This T cell receptor (beta chain) derives from a study of blood T cell repertoires in COVID-19. This clone showed up just once. This CDR3 is built from 17 residues. Per the germline V gene, CDR1 is SGHAT and CDR2 is FQNNGV. J gave up 2 bases and V 5 bases, and 9 bases lay outside the gene matches. As processed by the authors: Amplified reference gene primers provided the basis for estimating nucleated cell counts. This table comes from immunoSEQ multiplex PCR, and its TCRdb copy is limited to in-frame clones, with some not included. V and J calls and clone size follow that table, whereas D and trimming were derived from the DNA. The sample holds 450,000 to 500,000 clones; about 88% are singletons and the top ten take approximately 8%.

The sequencing input was PBMCs or T cells enriched from blood (not recorded which). The source is a woman in her sixties or seventies who had recovered from COVID-19. The chain uses TRBV11-2 and TRBJ2-1, with TRBD2 matching over 10 bases. CDR3 sequence (DNA): TGTGCCAGCAGCCCTCGACTAGCGGGCGTAACCTACAATGAGCAGTTCTTC. Translation: CASSPRLAGVTYNEQFF.